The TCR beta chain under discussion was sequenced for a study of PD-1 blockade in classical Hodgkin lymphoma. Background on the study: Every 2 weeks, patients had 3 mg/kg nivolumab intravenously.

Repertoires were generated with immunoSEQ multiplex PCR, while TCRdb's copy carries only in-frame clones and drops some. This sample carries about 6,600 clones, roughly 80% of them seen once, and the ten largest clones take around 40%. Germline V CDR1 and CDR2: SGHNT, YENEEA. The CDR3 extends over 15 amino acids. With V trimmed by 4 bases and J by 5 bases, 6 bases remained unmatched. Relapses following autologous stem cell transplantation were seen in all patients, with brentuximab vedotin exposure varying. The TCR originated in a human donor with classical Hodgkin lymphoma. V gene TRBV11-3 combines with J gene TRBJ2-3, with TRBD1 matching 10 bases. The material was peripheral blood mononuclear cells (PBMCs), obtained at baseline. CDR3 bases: TGTGCCAGCAGCTACAGACAGGGGGCCGGAGATACGCAGTATTTT. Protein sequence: CASSYRQGAGDTQYF.